The clone carrying this TCR beta chain was counted ten times or more. Its antigen is still unknown. The source of the sample is a study of early T cells in non-severe SARS-CoV-2 infection. Study-level information: Sequencing of unsorted whole blood was done on bulk RNA, leaving chains unpaired. Study-level points and caveats: The study's VDJdb matching favored anti-spike CD8 responses and missed private and CD4 specificities.

From germline, CDR1 is MNHEY and CDR2 SMNVEV (reference sequence). CDR3 length equals 14 residues. V was shortened by 3 bases and J by 5 bases, with 13 bases between the two germline ends. Each single cDNA molecule received a unique molecular identifier. From the 5' RACE reads, TCRdb called clonotypes with MiXCR, one entry per CDR3 protein. The sample holds 85,000 to 100,000 distinct CDR3 sequences; approximately 10% are singletons and the top ten take 5.1%. Source material: whole blood. This clonotype was sampled from an adult who was a healthcare worker with PCR-confirmed SARS-CoV-2 infection or an uninfected control (not recorded which). This chain connects TRBV27 to TRBJ1-1; weak D call: TRBD1 (6 bases). The CDR3: CASSFEGVRTEAFF. Here the CDR3 DNA reads TGTGCCAGCAGTTTTGAGGGGGTGAGGACTGAAGCTTTCTTT.